A single sample gave rise to the 22 T cell receptor beta chains below, sequenced in a study of shared clonotypes between healthy human individuals. Here immunoSEQ multiplex PCR was the method, and the copy in TCRdb shows in-frame clones only, minus some. The table lists approximately 2.3 million clones, approximately 95% of them singletons. Sample: naive CD4+ T cells from PBMCs. Stated subset: CD45RA+ positively selected. The receptors derive from a man aged 18 to 29 in good health. Some clones in this sample may be carry-over from other donors' samples.

The gene calls are TRBV6-5 and TRBJ2-5, with a weak D call TRBD1 (6 bases). The CDR3 is 15 amino acids. The V gene's germline CDR1 is MNHEY and CDR2 SVGAGI. Trimming cost V 8 bases and J 4 bases, with 20 bases left between them. The CDR3 region is CASRPRSGDLETQYF. The CDR3 coding sequence is TGTGCCAGCCGTCCCAGGTCAGGGGATCTAGAGACCCAGTACTTC.

This sequence joins TRBV12-1 and TRBJ1-5; TRBD1, the table's D call, lacks a check against the DNA. TRBV12-1 is shown as a pseudogene. This CDR3 has 18 amino acids. The CDR3 nucleotides are TGTGCCAGCAGCCAACCAGAAGGGGGGCAGGGGGTAGAACAGCCCCAGCATTTT. Amino acids: CASSQPEGGQGVEQPQHF.

This rearrangement joins TRBV28 to TRBJ1-3; maybe TRBD1 (5 bases). The length of the CDR3 is 15 residues. V lost 3 bases and J 0 bases, leaving 9 bases between the germline ends. CDR1 is MDHEN and CDR2 is SYDVKM in the germline V gene. CDR3 protein: CASSFGTFSGNTIYF. The CDR3 DNA follows: TGTGCCAGCAGTTTTGGGACCTTCTCTGGAAACACCATATATTTT.

The chain uses TRBV28 and TRBJ2-2; tentatively, D is TRBD1 (6 bases). Germline V gene data show CDR1 as MDHEN and CDR2 as SYDVKM. The CDR3 contains 16 residues. The ends were cut back, 8 bases at V and 4 bases at J, with 20 bases in the middle. The CDR3 is CASGLFQGQLTGELFF. The CDR3 DNA is TGTGCCAGCGGATTATTCCAGGGACAACTCACCGGGGAGCTGTTTTTT.

The chain combines TRBV6-5 with TRBJ1-3, with D hard to call. CDR3 length equals 13 residues. The germline V gene encodes CDR1 MNHEY and CDR2 SVGAGI. V gave up 6 bases and J gave up 0 bases, with 6 bases separating them. In DNA form, the CDR3 reads TGTGCCAGCAGATTAAACTCTGGAAACACCATATATTTT. It specifies CASRLNSGNTIYF.

This chain links TRBV19 with TRBJ2-1; 7 positions match TRBD1. V was clipped by 5 bases and J by 7 bases; unmatched bases: 8. CDR1 and CDR2 from the germline V gene are LNHDA and SQIVND (reference sequence). This CDR3 spans 14 amino acids. The CDR3 reads CASSARQGRNEQFF. The CDR3 nucleotides read TGTGCCAGTAGTGCCCGACAGGGTCGGAATGAGCAGTTCTTC. The full variable domain, in which reference TRBV19 and TRBJ2-1 provide the parts outside the CDR3, is DGGITQSPKYLFRKEGQNVTLSCEQNLNHDAMYWYRQDPGQGLRLIYYSQIVNDFQKGDIAEGYSVSREKKESFPLTVTSAQKNPTAFYLCASSARQGRNEQFFGPGTRLTVL.

The J gene is TRBJ2-2, the V gene TRBV10-3; 7 nucleotides line up with TRBD1. The CDR3 is made up of 16 amino acids. CDR1 is ENHRY, CDR2 SYGVKD, per germline. Unmatched junction bases numbered 12, after V lost 3 bases and J lost 8 bases. The chain's CDR3 is CAISDPGQTTPGELFF. The CDR3 nucleotides are TGTGCCATCAGTGACCCGGGACAGACAACACCGGGGGAGCTGTTTTTT.

This chain joins TRBV7-2 and TRBJ2-3, with 14 nucleotides matching TRBD2. With V trimmed by 5 bases and J by 6 bases, 4 bases remained unmatched. The CDR3 totals 15 residues. CDR1 is SGHTA, CDR2 FQGNSA, per germline. CDR3 DNA sequence: TGTGCCAGCAGCCCAGGGACTAGCGGGAGTGATACGCAGTATTTT. This sequence encodes CASSPGTSGSDTQYF.

This clone was picked up a small number of times. The chain combines TRBV6-1 with TRBJ1-1; no reliable D call. The CDR3 covers 14 residues. From germline, CDR1 is MNHNS and CDR2 SASEGT. With 3 bases removed from V and 3 bases from J, the gap between germline ends came to 11 bases. The CDR3 nucleotides read TGTGCCAGCAGTGATCGGCGGCAGGACACTGAAGCTTTCTTT. As protein: CASSDRRQDTEAFF.

The rearrangement joins TRBV7-9 to TRBJ1-1; D call uncertain. Trimming left V 3 bases short and J 11 bases short, with 16 bases between. The CDR3 runs to 13 residues. From germline, CDR1 is SEHNR and CDR2 FQNEAQ (reference sequence). In nucleotides, the CDR3 is TGTGCCAGCAGCTTGTTTAGAGTGGTTGGGGCTTTCTTT. Protein product: CASSLFRVVGAFF.

The chain joins TRBV5-1 to TRBJ2-2; TRBD1 might be the D (7 bases). CDR1 and CDR2 from the germline V gene are SGHRS and YFSETQ. V was clipped by 4 bases and J by 4 bases, with 17 bases between them. This CDR3 is built from 16 residues. The CDR3 protein is CASSASGTAGTGELFF. CDR3 sequence (DNA): TGCGCCAGCAGCGCGTCCGGGACAGCGGGCACCGGGGAGCTGTTTTTT.

The rearrangement links TRBV27 to TRBJ2-7; unclear D gene. The germline V and J ends were trimmed by 8 bases and 7 bases, with 18 bases remaining between them. CDR3 length equals 13 residues. Germline assignment: CDR1 MNHEY and CDR2 SMNVEV (reference sequence). The CDR3 is CASVNSDLREQYF. Here the CDR3 DNA reads TGTGCCAGCGTGAACTCAGACCTTCGGGAGCAGTACTTC.

The rearrangement joins TRBV28 to TRBJ2-3; possibly TRBD2 for D (6 bases). The CDR3 consists of 14 residues. V was clipped by 11 bases and J by 5 bases, with 20 bases between them. From germline, CDR1 is MDHEN and CDR2 SYDVKM. CDR3 nucleotide sequence: TGTGCCTCAAACCCTGGGGGGTGGAAAGATACGCAGTATTTT. This sequence encodes CASNPGGWKDTQYF. The full variable domain, with the rest looked up from reference TRBV28 and TRBJ2-3, is DVKVTQSSRYLVKRTGEKVFLECVQDMDHENMFWYRQDPGLGLRLIYFSYDVKMKEKGDIPEGYSVSREKKERFSLILESASTNQTSMYLCASNPGGWKDTQYFGPGTRLTVL.

About this clone itself: This sample also contains other DNA sequences that code for the same CDR3. The rearrangement joins TRBV7-2 to TRBJ1-2, with 7 bases matching TRBD1. The junction had 8 bases not matched to a gene; V was cut back by 5 bases and J by 8 bases. This CDR3 is built from 13 residues. Germline loops: CDR1 SGHTA, CDR2 FQGNSA. The CDR3 coding sequence is TGTGCCAGCAGCCCCCGACAGGGTGGAGGCTACACCTTC. Its protein product is CASSPRQGGGYTF.

J is TRBJ1-5 and V is TRBV6-1; 7 nucleotides match TRBD1. The CDR3 runs 15 residues. V was clipped by 6 bases and J by 2 bases; unmatched bases: 7. In germline, CDR1 is MNHNS, CDR2 SASEGT. CDR3 DNA: TGTGCCAGCAGAAAGCAGGGGGTAGGCAATCAGCCCCAGCATTTT. This gives the protein CASRKQGVGNQPQHF.

The chain recombines TRBV7-8 with TRBJ1-1; 8 bases agree with TRBD1. This CDR3 spans 14 amino acids. Germline trimming cut 7 bases from V and 5 bases from J; bases unmatched to any gene: 9. In germline, CDR1 is SGHVS, CDR2 FQNEAQ. CDR3 region: CASNPVTGGTEAFF. CDR3 DNA: TGTGCCAGCAACCCGGTAACAGGGGGGACTGAAGCTTTCTTT.

With respect to this clone: Other DNA sequences of this sample code for an identical CDR3. The CDR3 DNA reads TGTGCCAGCAGTGAATTAGGAGAGACCCAGTACTTC. Encoded protein: CASSELGETQYF. The chain links TRBV6-1 to TRBJ2-5, with D unclear. Germline V gene sequence: CDR1 MNHNS, CDR2 SASEGT. Trimming stripped 2 bases from V and 4 bases from J, with 5 bases between. The CDR3 is 12 amino acids.

This clone was observed once. This chain uses TRBV7-9 with TRBJ2-1; no reliable D call. This CDR3 contains 16 residues. Germline loops: CDR1 SEHNR, CDR2 FQNEAQ (reference sequence). The V and J ends lost 5 bases and 5 bases respectively, with 19 bases between them. The CDR3 spells CASSNRRVTENNEQFF. DNA of the CDR3: TGTGCCAGCAGCAATCGACGGGTGACTGAAAACAATGAGCAGTTCTTC.

The genes are TRBV5-6 and TRBJ1-4; D perhaps matches TRBD1 (5 bases). Trimming pared 1 base from V and 4 bases from J, leaving 20 bases between. Germline V gene data show CDR1 as SGHDT and CDR2 as YYEEEE. This CDR3 has 18 amino acids. CDR3 protein: CASSLTEPIWRGNEKLFF. The CDR3 region has the DNA TGTGCCAGCAGCTTGACGGAACCCATCTGGAGGGGTAATGAAAAACTGTTTTTT.

The chain combines TRBV5-1 with TRBJ2-1, with D tentatively TRBD2 (6 bases). This CDR3 comprises 16 residues. V was shortened by 4 bases and J by 3 bases, with 17 bases between the two germline ends. Per the germline V gene, CDR1 is SGHRS and CDR2 is YFSETQ. The CDR3 region is CASSIGSGPSYNEQFF. The CDR3 coding sequence is TGCGCCAGCAGCATCGGGAGCGGGCCGAGCTACAATGAGCAGTTCTTC. Full variable domain (remainder filled in from reference TRBV5-1 and TRBJ2-1): KAGVTQTPRYLIKTRGQQVTLSCSPISGHRSVSWYQQTPGQGLQFLFEYFSETQRNKGNFPGRFSGRQFSNSRSEMNVSTLELGDSALYLCASSIGSGPSYNEQFFGPGTRLTVL.

V usage is TRBV5-4 and J usage is TRBJ1-2, with unresolved D. Per the germline V gene, CDR1 is SGHNT and CDR2 is YYREEE (reference sequence). The CDR3 is 13 residues long. Trimming took 3 bases from V and 4 from J, leaving 10 bases between them. The CDR3 region has the DNA TGTGCCAGCAGCTCGGACGGGGTCTATGGCTACACCTTC. Amino acids: CASSSDGVYGYTF. The full variable domain, rest sourced from reference TRBV5-4 and TRBJ1-2, is ETGVTQSPTHLIKTRGQQVTLRCSSQSGHNTVSWYQQALGQGPQFIFQYYREEENGRGNFPPRFSGLQFPNYSSELNVNALELDDSALYLCASSSDGVYGYTFGSGTRLTVV.

This clone was counted only a few times. The sample has other DNA sequences that encode this CDR3 too. This chain links TRBV28 with TRBJ1-1, with 7 bases matching TRBD1. With 6 bases clipped from V and 3 bases from J, the junction kept 1 base outside the gene matches. Germline-derived CDR1 and CDR2 are MDHEN and SYDVKM. This CDR3 is 12 amino acids long. CDR3 loop: CASRTGYTEAFF. CDR3 nucleotide sequence: TGTGCCAGCAGGACAGGGTACACTGAAGCTTTCTTT.